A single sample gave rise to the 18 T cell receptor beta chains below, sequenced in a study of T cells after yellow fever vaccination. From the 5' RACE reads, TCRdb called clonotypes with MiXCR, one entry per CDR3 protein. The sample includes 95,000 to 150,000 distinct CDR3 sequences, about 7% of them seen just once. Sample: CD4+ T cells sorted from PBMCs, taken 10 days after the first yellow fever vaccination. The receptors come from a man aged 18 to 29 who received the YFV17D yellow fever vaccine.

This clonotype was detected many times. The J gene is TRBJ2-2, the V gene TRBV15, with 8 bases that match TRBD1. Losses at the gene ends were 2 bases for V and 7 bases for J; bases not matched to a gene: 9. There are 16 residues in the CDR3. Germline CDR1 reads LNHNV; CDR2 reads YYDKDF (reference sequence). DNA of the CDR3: TGTGCCACCAGCAGAAACAGGGGGTCAAGTGGCGGGGAGCTGTTTTTT. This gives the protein CATSRNRGSSGGELFF.

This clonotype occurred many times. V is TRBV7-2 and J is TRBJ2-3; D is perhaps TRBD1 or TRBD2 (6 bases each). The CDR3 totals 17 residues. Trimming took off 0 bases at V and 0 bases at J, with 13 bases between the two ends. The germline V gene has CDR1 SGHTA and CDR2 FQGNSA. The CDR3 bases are TGTGCCAGCAGCTTAGCTGGGGGGCCCCTTAGCACAGATACGCAGTATTTT. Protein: CASSLAGGPLSTDTQYF.

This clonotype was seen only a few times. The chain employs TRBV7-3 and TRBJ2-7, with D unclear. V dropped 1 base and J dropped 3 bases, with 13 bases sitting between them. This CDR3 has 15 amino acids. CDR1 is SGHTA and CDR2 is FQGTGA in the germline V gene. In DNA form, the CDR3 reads TGTGCCAGCAGCTTAAATCCGGCGCGAATCTACGAGCAGTACTTC. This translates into CASSLNPARIYEQYF.

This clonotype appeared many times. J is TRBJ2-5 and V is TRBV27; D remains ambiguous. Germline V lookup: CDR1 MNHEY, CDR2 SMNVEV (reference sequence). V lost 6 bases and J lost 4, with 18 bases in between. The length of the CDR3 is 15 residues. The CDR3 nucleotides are TGTGCCAGCAGCCCCTCATTTATTCTCGGAGAGACCCAGTACTTC. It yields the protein CASSPSFILGETQYF.

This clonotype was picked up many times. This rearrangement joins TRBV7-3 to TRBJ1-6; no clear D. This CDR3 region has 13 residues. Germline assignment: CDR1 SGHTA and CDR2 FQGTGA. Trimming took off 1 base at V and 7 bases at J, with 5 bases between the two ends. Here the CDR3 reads CASSLMENSPLHF. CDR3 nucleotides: TGTGCCAGCAGCTTAATGGAGAATTCACCCCTCCACTTT.

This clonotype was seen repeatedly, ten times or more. This CDR3 is CSARVGSLYNSPLHF. The CDR3 coding sequence is TGCAGTGCTAGAGTCGGCAGCCTCTATAATTCACCCCTCCACTTT. The chain recombines TRBV20-1 with TRBJ1-6; D not certain. Between the trimmed V and J ends, which lost 1 base and 3 bases, there was a span of 10 bases. CDR1 DFQATT and CDR2 SNEGSKA come from the germline V gene (reference sequence). The CDR3 extends over 15 amino acids.

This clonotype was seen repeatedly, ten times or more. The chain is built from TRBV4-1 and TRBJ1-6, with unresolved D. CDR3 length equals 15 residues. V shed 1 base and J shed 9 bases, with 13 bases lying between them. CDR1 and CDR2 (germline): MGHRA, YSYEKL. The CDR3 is CASSQGPRGPSPLHF. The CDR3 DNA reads TGCGCCAGCAGCCAAGGGCCTCGGGGTCCTTCACCCCTCCACTTT.

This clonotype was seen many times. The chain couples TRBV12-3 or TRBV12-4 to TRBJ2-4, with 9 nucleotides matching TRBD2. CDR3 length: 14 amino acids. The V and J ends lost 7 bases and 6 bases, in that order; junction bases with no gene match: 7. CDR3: CASTSGTSRNIQYF. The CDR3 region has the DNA TGTGCCAGCACCTCCGGGACTAGCAGAAACATTCAGTACTTC.

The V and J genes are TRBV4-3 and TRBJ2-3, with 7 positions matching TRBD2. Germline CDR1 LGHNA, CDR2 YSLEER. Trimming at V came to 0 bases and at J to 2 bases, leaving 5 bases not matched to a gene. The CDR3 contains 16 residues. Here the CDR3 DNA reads TGCGCCAGCAGCCAAGATTGGGCGGGGGTCACAGATACGCAGTATTTT. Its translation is CASSQDWAGVTDTQYF.

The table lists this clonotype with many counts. In DNA, the CDR3 is TGTGCCAGCAGCCCCCCTCAACTAGCGGGGGTGGTGTTCTTC. Translation gives CASSPPQLAGVVFF. V is TRBV28 and J is TRBJ2-1, with 11 bases identical to TRBD2. This CDR3 spans 14 amino acids. After removal of 6 bases from V and 15 bases from J, the junction contained 13 bases not matched to a gene. Germline assignment: CDR1 MDHEN and CDR2 SYDVKM.

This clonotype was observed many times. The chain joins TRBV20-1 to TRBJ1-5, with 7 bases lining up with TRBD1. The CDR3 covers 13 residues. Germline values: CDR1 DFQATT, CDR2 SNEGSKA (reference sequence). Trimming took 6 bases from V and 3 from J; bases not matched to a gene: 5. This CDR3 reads CSAQGQINQPQHF. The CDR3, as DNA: TGCAGTGCCCAGGGACAGATCAATCAGCCCCAGCATTTT.

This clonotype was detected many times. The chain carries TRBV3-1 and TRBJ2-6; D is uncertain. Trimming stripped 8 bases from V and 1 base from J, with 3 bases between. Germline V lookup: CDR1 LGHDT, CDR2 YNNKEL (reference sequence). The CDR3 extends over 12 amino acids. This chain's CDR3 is CASQSGANVLTF. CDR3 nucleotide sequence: TGTGCCAGCCAATCTGGGGCCAACGTCCTGACTTTC. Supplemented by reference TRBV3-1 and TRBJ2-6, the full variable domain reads DTAVSQTPKYLVTQMGNDKSIKCEQNLGHDTMYWYKQDSKKFLKIMFSYNNKELIINETVPNRFSPKSPDKAHLNLHINSLELGDSAVYFCASQSGANVLTFGAGSRLTVL.

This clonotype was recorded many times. The CDR3 DNA is TGTGCCAGCAGCCCCCAGCGGGGGGAAAACAATGAGCAGTTCTTC. Its protein is CASSPQRGENNEQFF. The chain couples TRBV7-2 to TRBJ2-1; 9 nucleotides align to TRBD2. Germline V lookup: CDR1 SGHTA, CDR2 FQGNSA. With V trimmed by 5 bases and J by 5 bases, 7 bases remained unmatched. This CDR3 contains 15 residues.

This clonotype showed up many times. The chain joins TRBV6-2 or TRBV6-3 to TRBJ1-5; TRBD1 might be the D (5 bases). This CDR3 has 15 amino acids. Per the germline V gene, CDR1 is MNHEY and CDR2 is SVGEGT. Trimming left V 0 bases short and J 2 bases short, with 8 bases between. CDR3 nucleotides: TGTGCCAGCAGTTACTCCGTGGGGGGCAATCAGCCCCAGCATTTT. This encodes CASSYSVGGNQPQHF.

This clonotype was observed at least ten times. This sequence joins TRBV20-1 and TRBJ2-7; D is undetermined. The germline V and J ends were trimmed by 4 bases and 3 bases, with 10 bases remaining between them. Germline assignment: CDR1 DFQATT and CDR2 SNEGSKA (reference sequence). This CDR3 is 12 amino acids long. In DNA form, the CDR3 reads TGCAGTGCTACCTGGACGGTCTACGAGCAGTACTTC. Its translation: CSATWTVYEQYF.

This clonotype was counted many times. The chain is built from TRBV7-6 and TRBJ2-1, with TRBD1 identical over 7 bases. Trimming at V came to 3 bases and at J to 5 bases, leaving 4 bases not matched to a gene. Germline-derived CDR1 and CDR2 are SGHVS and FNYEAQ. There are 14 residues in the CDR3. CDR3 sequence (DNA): TGTGCCAGCAGCTTCGGACAGGTACACAATGAGCAGTTCTTC. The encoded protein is CASSFGQVHNEQFF.

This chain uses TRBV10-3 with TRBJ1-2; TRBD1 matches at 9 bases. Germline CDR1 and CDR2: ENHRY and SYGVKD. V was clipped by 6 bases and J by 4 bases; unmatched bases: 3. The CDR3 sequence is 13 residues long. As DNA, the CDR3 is TGTGCCATCAGAGGACAGGGGTTCTATGGCTACACCTTC. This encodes CAIRGQGFYGYTF.

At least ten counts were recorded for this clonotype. CDR3 in amino acids: CARTSGGNEQFF. The CDR3 region has the DNA TGTGCCAGGACTAGCGGGGGAAATGAGCAGTTCTTC. The V gene is TRBV14, the J gene TRBJ2-1; 12 bases map to TRBD2. Germline CDR1 reads SGHDN; CDR2 reads FVKESK. The CDR3 sequence is 12 residues long. J was trimmed by 7 bases and V by 9 bases; bases with no gene match: 1. Combining the CDR3 with reference TRBV14 and TRBJ2-1 gives the whole variable domain EAGVTQFPSHSVIEKGQTVTLRCDPISGHDNLYWYRRVMGKEIKFLLHFVKESKQDESGMPNNRFLAERTGGTYSTLKVQPAELEDSGVYFCARTSGGNEQFFGPGTRLTVL.